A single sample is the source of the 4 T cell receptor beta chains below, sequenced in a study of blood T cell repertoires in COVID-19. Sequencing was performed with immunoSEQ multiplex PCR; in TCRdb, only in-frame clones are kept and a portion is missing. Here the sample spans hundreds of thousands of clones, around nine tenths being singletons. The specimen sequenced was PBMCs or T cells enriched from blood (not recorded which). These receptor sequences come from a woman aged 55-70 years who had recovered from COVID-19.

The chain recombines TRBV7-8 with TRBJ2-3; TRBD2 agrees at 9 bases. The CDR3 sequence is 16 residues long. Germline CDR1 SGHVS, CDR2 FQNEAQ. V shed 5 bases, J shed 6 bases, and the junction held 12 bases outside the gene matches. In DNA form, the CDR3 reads TGTGCCAGCAGCGCAGCAGGCGGGGGGGCGGGGGATACGCAGTATTTT. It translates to CASSAAGGGAGDTQYF.

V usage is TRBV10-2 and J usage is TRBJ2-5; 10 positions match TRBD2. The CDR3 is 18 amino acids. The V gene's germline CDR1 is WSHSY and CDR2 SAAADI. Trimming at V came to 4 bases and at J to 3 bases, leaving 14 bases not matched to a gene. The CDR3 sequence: CASSGSRLAGAREETQYF. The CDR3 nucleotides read TGCGCCAGCAGTGGATCGCGGCTAGCGGGGGCCAGGGAAGAGACCCAGTACTTC.

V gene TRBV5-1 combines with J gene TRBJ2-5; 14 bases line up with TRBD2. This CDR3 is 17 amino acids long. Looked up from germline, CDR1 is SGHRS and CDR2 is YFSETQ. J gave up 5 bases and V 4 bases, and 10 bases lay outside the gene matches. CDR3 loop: CASSLRTSGGFGETQYF. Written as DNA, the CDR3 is TGCGCCAGCAGCCTAAGGACTAGCGGGGGGTTTGGGGAGACCCAGTACTTC.

The CDR3 DNA reads TGTGCCAGCGGACTATCCTACGAGCAGTACGTC. Its translation: CASGLSYEQYV. The chain couples TRBV2 to TRBJ2-7, with D tentatively TRBD2 (6 bases). Germline V gives CDR1 SNHLY, CDR2 FYNNEI. The CDR3 is 11 amino acids. V lost 8 bases to trimming and J lost 1 base, with 6 bases between them.